Each of the 32 T cell receptor beta chains below was sequenced from the same sample in a study of CD8+ T cells in alopecia areata. Isolated RNA was reverse transcribed into cDNA used as the sequencing template. Clones were sequenced by immunoSEQ multiplex PCR, and TCRdb holds only the in-frame ones, with some missing. The table lists under 4,500 clones, with no singletons. On the basis of CD4, CD8alpha, NKG2D, NKG2ACE and other markers, pooled cutaneous lymph node cells were sorted. Sequenced sample: CD8+ T cells sorted from a lymph node. Receptors originate from a C3H/HeJ mouse with alopecia areata. Strain MHC haplotype: H2-k.

At least ten counts were recorded for this clone. Mouse gene names and germline throughout. The sequence runs out 4 residues before the end of the CDR3; the remainder is reconstructed from the germline J gene. This rearrangement joins TRBV1 to TRBJ2-1; the D gene is possibly TRBD1 (6 bases). Germline CDR1 is NSQYPW and CDR2 is LRSPGD (reference sequence). The CDR3 loop spans 13 amino acids. CDR3 amino acids: CTCSTQGWAEQFF. The CDR3 bases that were read are TGCACCTGCAGCACCCAGGGGTGGGCT.

Comment on this clone: Mouse names are used for the genes. The read stops 4 residues short of the end of the CDR3; the missing end is completed from the germline J gene. Other DNA sequences from this sample encode an identical CDR3 as well. V and J are TRBV19 and TRBJ2-5; 9 bases fit TRBD2. CDR3 length: 16 amino acids. The V and J ends lost 1 base and 0 bases, in that order; junction bases with no gene match: 3. Per the germline V gene, CDR1 is FNHDT and CDR2 is SITEND (reference sequence). The covered CDR3 bases are TGTGCCAGCAGTATAAACTGGGGGGTGAACCAAGAC. It specifies CASSINWGVNQD. The full CDR3 sequence reads CASSINWGVNQDTQYF.

This clone was observed a handful of times. Genes here carry mouse names. The read finishes 4 residues shy of the CDR3 end, and the germline J gene is used to complete it. The chain is built from TRBV19 and TRBJ2-1, with 9 bases that match TRBD1. The CDR3 spans 15 residues. Germline V gene lookup returns CDR1 FNHDT and CDR2 SITEND (reference sequence). V dropped 0 bases and J dropped 4; count of bases not matched to a gene: 2. The CDR3: CASSIGTGEYAEQFF. The covered CDR3 bases are TGTGCCAGCAGTATAGGGACAGGGGAGTATGCT.

This clone was counted at least ten times. Gene names refer to mouse genes. Sequencing ends 4 residues short of the CDR3 end; the germline J gene provides the rest. V usage is TRBV13-3 and J usage is TRBJ2-5; TRBD2 is a possible D gene (7 bases). V was pared by 2 bases and J by 1 base, with 11 bases between. Germline assignment: CDR1 NNHDY and CDR2 SYVADS. This CDR3 has 15 amino acids. The sequenced part of the CDR3 DNA is TGTGCCAGCAGTGACCGGGGGGCTTACCAAGAC. Amino acids: CASSDRGAYQD. The complete CDR3 reads CASSDRGAYQDTQYF. The whole variable domain, filled in from reference TRBV13-3 and TRBJ2-5, reads EAAVTQSPRSKVAVTGGKVTLSCHQTNNHDYMYWYRQDTGHGLRLIHYSYVADSTEKGDIPDGYKASRPSQENFSLILELASLSQTAVYFCASSDRGAYQDTQYFGPGTRLLVL.

This clone was picked up many times. Mouse gene names and germline throughout. Sequencing ends 4 residues short of the CDR3 end; the germline J gene provides the rest. This chain connects TRBV13-3 to TRBJ1-2, with 8 bases that match TRBD1. The ends lost 6 bases at V and 0 bases at J; junction bases unmatched: 4. Germline CDR1 and CDR2: NNHDY and SYVADS. This CDR3 is 14 amino acids long. The CDR3 reads CASTSQGANSDYTF. The CDR3 DNA, read in part, is TGTGCCAGCACCTCACAGGGGGCAAACTCC.

This clone occurred many times. The genes and germline here are from mouse. CDR3 sequence reads: CASSMEGAGSDYTF. The DNA read from the CDR3 is TGTGCCAGCAGTATGGAGGGGGCAGGCTCC. V gene TRBV19 combines with J gene TRBJ1-2; 7 bases fit TRBD1. Read coverage stops 4 residues before the CDR3 terminus; the germline J gene supplies the remainder. Germline CDR1 FNHDT, CDR2 SITEND (reference sequence). This CDR3 spans 14 amino acids. The trim removed 2 bases at V and 4 bases at J, leaving 5 bases unmatched.

By share of the sample, this clone is medium-sized. Germline and genes here are mouse. The read terminates 4 residues ahead of where the CDR3 ends, so the germline J gene completes it. V usage is TRBV1 and J usage is TRBJ2-5, with TRBD1 identical over 9 bases. CDR3 length: 15 residues. Unmatched junction bases numbered 0, after V lost 1 base and J lost 1 base. Germline V CDR1 and CDR2: NSQYPW, LRSPGD (reference sequence). The CDR3 DNA, read in part, is TGCACCTGCAGTGCAGGGACAGGGGACCAAGAC. Protein: CTCSAGTGDQD. The entire CDR3 reads CTCSAGTGDQDTQYF.

The table lists this clone with a few counts. Here the gene names and germline are mouse. From the germline J gene comes the end of the CDR3, since the read stops 4 residues before it. V and J are TRBV4 and TRBJ2-7, with 14 bases identical to TRBD2. This CDR3 spans 15 amino acids. Germline-derived CDR1 and CDR2 are LGHDT and YNNKQL (reference sequence). This CDR3 reads CASSRGLGGRDEQYF. CDR3 DNA, as far as it was read: TGTGCCAGCAGCCGGGGACTGGGGGGGCGCGAT.

This clone was detected many times. Gene names are mouse gene names. The observed sequence ends 4 residues before the CDR3 terminus, with the missing tail filled in from the germline J gene. The J gene is TRBJ2-7, the V gene TRBV19; 11 bases are shared with TRBD2. Germline CDR1 FNHDT, CDR2 SITEND (reference sequence). CDR3 length: 14 amino acids. CDR3 loop: CASSIGTGGYEQYF. The sequenced CDR3 bases are TGTGCCAGCAGTATCGGGACTGGGGGTTAT.

This clone was counted ten times or more. Mouse gene names and germline throughout. The DNA ends 4 residues before the CDR3 does, and the rest of the CDR3 is filled in from the germline J gene. The chain has TRBV13-2 and TRBJ2-7; 9 bases fit TRBD2. Germline-derived CDR1 and CDR2 are NNHNN and SYGAGS (reference sequence). CDR3 length equals 14 residues. Unmatched junction bases numbered 2, after V lost 1 base and J lost 3 bases. The CDR3 sequence is CASGDLWGGYEQYF. CDR3 bases read: TGTGCCAGCGGTGATCTCTGGGGGGGCTAT.

There are many counts of this clone. All gene names here are mouse names. The read gets to within 4 residues of the CDR3 end, and the germline J gene fills in the rest. The chain recombines TRBV19 with TRBJ1-1; TRBD1 matches 7 bases. V shed 1 base, J shed 3 bases, and the junction held 6 bases outside the gene matches. The germline CDR1 and CDR2 sequences are FNHDT and SITEND (reference sequence). The CDR3 length is 15 residues. CDR3 in amino acids: CASSIWRGRDTEVFF. The part of the CDR3 DNA that was read is TGTGCCAGCAGTATATGGAGGGGGCGAGACACA.

This clone was observed at least ten times. Gene names refer to mouse genes. The read stops 4 residues short of the end of the CDR3; the missing end is completed from the germline J gene. The chain employs TRBV13-2 and TRBJ2-4; 8 bases are shared with TRBD2. Germline values: CDR1 NNHNN, CDR2 SYGAGS (reference sequence). The CDR3 is 14 amino acids. With V trimmed by 6 bases and J by 1 base, 4 bases remained unmatched. This CDR3 reads CASVWGEGQNTLYF. CDR3 DNA (partial): TGTGCCAGCGTCTGGGGGGAGGGTCAAAAC.

Ten or more counts support this clone. Gene labels here are mouse ones. Read sequence stops 4 residues before the CDR3 end, and the germline J gene provides the missing end. V gene TRBV14 combines with J gene TRBJ1-1; D may be TRBD1 (5 bases). Germline V gives CDR1 SGHDT, CDR2 FRDEAV. V gave up 5 bases and J gave up 0 bases, with 8 bases separating them. The CDR3 extends over 13 amino acids. The CDR3: CASSQGSNTEVFF. CDR3 bases read: TGTGCCAGCAGCCAGGGTTCAAACACA. The whole variable domain, filled in from reference TRBV14 and TRBJ1-1, reads EAGVTQSPRYAVLQEGQAVSFWCDPISGHDTLYWYQQPRDQGPQLLVYFRDEAVIDNSQLPSDRFSAVRPKGTNSTLKIQSAKQGDTATYLCASSQGSNTEVFFGKGTRLTVV.

About this clone itself: Any gene name here is a mouse gene name. Sequencing ends 4 residues short of the CDR3 end; the germline J gene provides the rest. The V gene is TRBV4, the J gene TRBJ2-3; 9 nucleotides match TRBD2. The CDR3 is made up of 17 amino acids. The ends lost 5 bases at V and 3 bases at J; junction bases unmatched: 12. Germline CDR1 LGHDT, CDR2 YNNKQL (reference sequence). CDR3 loop: CASSRPNWGDGAETLYF. CDR3 DNA (partial): TGTGCCAGCAGCCGTCCCAACTGGGGGGATGGGGCAGAA.

In this sample, this clone is medium-sized. Here the gene names and germline are mouse. The observed sequence ends 4 residues before the CDR3 terminus, with the missing tail filled in from the germline J gene. This chain joins TRBV1 and TRBJ1-2; D is undetermined. Trimming stripped 0 bases from V and 0 bases from J, with 8 bases between. Germline V gene sequence: CDR1 NSQYPW, CDR2 LRSPGD (reference sequence). The CDR3 consists of 15 residues. The CDR3 DNA, read in part, is TGCACCTGCAGTGCAGATCTCACAACAAACTCC. Encoded protein: CTCSADLTTNS. In full, the CDR3 is CTCSADLTTNSDYTF.

By share of the sample, this clone is medium-sized (0.01 to 0.1%). Mouse germline and gene names are used. The read finishes 4 residues shy of the CDR3 end, and the germline J gene is used to complete it. The V and J genes are TRBV13-3 and TRBJ1-2, with 7 nucleotides matching TRBD1. Per germline, CDR1 NNHDY and CDR2 SYVADS. The CDR3 contains 16 residues. The trim removed 0 bases at V and 3 bases at J, leaving 8 bases unmatched. CDR3 loop: CASSDADREGDSDYTF. Partial CDR3 DNA: TGTGCCAGCAGTGATGCCGACAGGGAGGGGGACTCC.

This clone was detected many times. Gene names are the mouse ones. From the germline J gene comes the end of the CDR3, since the read stops 4 residues before it. V is TRBV1 and J is TRBJ2-5; 8 bases are a match to TRBD2. The CDR3 has 15 residues. Germline V CDR1 and CDR2: NSQYPW, LRSPGD (reference sequence). Trimming at V came to 1 base and at J to 2 bases, leaving 2 bases not matched to a gene. CDR3 bases read: TGCACCTGCAGTGCAGGCCTGGGGGGCCAAGAC. Its protein is CTCSAGLGGQD. The whole CDR3 protein reads CTCSAGLGGQDTQYF.

On this clone itself: The junction shows a germline mismatch at one end, possibly a read error. All gene names here are mouse names. The read finishes 4 residues shy of the CDR3 end, and the germline J gene is used to complete it. Other DNA sequences from this sample encode an identical CDR3 as well. V gene TRBV29 combines with J gene TRBJ1-1; 11 bases fit TRBD1. There are 16 residues in the CDR3. Germline V CDR1 and CDR2: MSHET, SYDVDS. The part of the CDR3 DNA that was read is TGCGCTAGCAGTTTACCCGGACAGGGGGCCAACACA. It codes for CASSLPGQGANT. The whole CDR3 protein reads CASSLPGQGANTEVFF.

With regard to this clone: Mouse names are used for the genes. Sequencing ends 4 residues short of the CDR3 end; the germline J gene provides the rest. The V gene is TRBV14, the J gene TRBJ2-2; 9 positions match TRBD2. Germline CDR1 is SGHDT and CDR2 is FRDEAV. The trim removed 6 bases at V and 2 bases at J, leaving 2 bases unmatched. The length of the CDR3 is 14 residues. Partial CDR3 DNA: TGTGCCAGCAAAACTGGGGGGAACACCGGG. It yields the protein CASKTGGNTG. The complete CDR3 reads CASKTGGNTGQLYF.

This clone was observed at least ten times. Mouse gene names apply. The read ends 4 residues shy of where the CDR3 ends; the end is completed using the germline J gene. This chain joins TRBV31 and TRBJ2-3, with 10 bases identical to TRBD2. The CDR3 has 15 amino acids. J was trimmed by 1 base and V by 3 bases; bases with no gene match: 4. From germline, CDR1 is GKSSPN and CDR2 SITVG. CDR3 protein: CAWSDWGAGAETLYF. The sequenced part of the CDR3 DNA is TGTGCCTGGAGCGACTGGGGGGCTGGTGCAGAA.

In its sample, this clone was seen many times. Any gene name here is a mouse gene name. The observed sequence ends 4 residues before the CDR3 terminus, with the missing tail filled in from the germline J gene. The genes are TRBV13-3 and TRBJ2-5, with 7 bases identical to TRBD1. Germline-derived CDR1 and CDR2 are NNHDY and SYVADS. The CDR3 length is 12 residues. The V segment lost 7 bases and the J segment 2 bases; nucleotides outside the gene matches: 1. Incomplete CDR3 DNA: TGTGCCAGCGGGGACAGCCAAGAC. Translation gives CASGDSQD. The whole CDR3 is CASGDSQDTQYF.

The table lists this clone with a few counts. Mouse gene names apply. The CDR3 here is CASSEQIQNTLYF. Partial CDR3 DNA: TGTGCCAGCAGTGAACAGATTCAAAAC. The rearrangement joins TRBV13-3 to TRBJ2-4; the D is unclear. The read comes to an end 4 residues before the CDR3 does, leaving the germline J gene to fill in the end. The CDR3 contains 13 residues. V shed 2 bases and J shed 2 bases, with 6 bases lying between them. Germline assignment: CDR1 NNHDY and CDR2 SYVADS.

Sample share makes this clone medium-sized. Mouse gene names and germline throughout. Coverage ceases 4 residues before the CDR3 finishes, and the germline J gene fills in the end. The chain couples TRBV17 to TRBJ2-2; 7 bases agree with TRBD2. This CDR3 is built from 15 residues. Per the germline V gene, CDR1 is MNHDT and CDR2 is YYDKIL. V dropped 5 bases and J dropped 0; count of bases not matched to a gene: 3. CDR3 sequence: CASSSGGANTGQLYF. The CDR3 DNA, read in part, is TGTGCTAGCAGTTCTGGGGGTGCAAACACCGGG. Looking up the rest from reference TRBV17 and TRBJ2-2 gives the full variable domain: DTTVKQNPRYKLARVGKPVNLICSQTMNHDTMYWYQKKPNQAPKLLLFYYDKILNREADTFEKFQSSRPNNSFCSLYIGSAGLEYSAMYLCASSSGGANTGQLYFGEGSKLTVL.

Within the sample, this clone is medium-sized. The genes are named according to mouse. The read ends 4 residues before the CDR3 terminus; that terminus is restored from the germline J gene. The chain has TRBV19 and TRBJ2-5; 9 nucleotides line up with TRBD1. The CDR3 sequence is 13 residues long. From germline, CDR1 is FNHDT and CDR2 SITEND (reference sequence). CDR3 DNA, as far as it was read: TGTGCCAGCAGTTGGACAGGGGCGGAC. This translates into CASSWTGAD. The whole CDR3 is CASSWTGADTQYF.

This clone came up many times. Gene names and germline refer to mouse. The CDR3 end lies 4 residues beyond the end of the read and is filled in from the germline J gene. The gene calls are TRBV13-3 and TRBJ2-2; D possibly corresponds to TRBD1 (6 bases). CDR1 is NNHDY, CDR2 SYVADS, per germline. The CDR3 is 14 amino acids. The V end was cut by 3 bases, the J end by 1 base, with 7 bases between. CDR3 residues: CASSGDINTGQLYF. Partial CDR3 DNA: TGTGCCAGCAGTGGGGACATAAACACCGGG.

Of note for this clone: All gene names here are mouse names. From the germline J gene comes the end of the CDR3, since the read stops 4 residues before it. The rearrangement joins TRBV13-2 to TRBJ2-3; 7 bases are shared with TRBD2. In germline, CDR1 is NNHNN, CDR2 SYGAGS (reference sequence). The CDR3 has 15 residues. With 2 bases clipped from V and 3 bases from J, the junction kept 6 bases outside the gene matches. The CDR3 sequence: CASGDWGKGAETLYF. The CDR3 bases that were read are TGTGCCAGCGGTGACTGGGGGAAGGGGGCAGAA.

By frequency in the sample, this clone is medium-sized. The gene symbols are mouse symbols. Read data end 4 residues before the CDR3 end; the end is taken from the germline J gene. This rearrangement joins TRBV13-1 to TRBJ1-1, with D tentatively TRBD1 (5 bases). This CDR3 contains 14 residues. Germline V gene data show CDR1 as NSHNY and CDR2 as SYGAGN. Trimming stripped 1 base from V and 1 base from J, with 8 bases between. The CDR3 reads CASSDRQGNTEVFF. Partial CDR3 DNA: TGTGCCAGCAGTGATCGGCAGGGGAACACA.

In this sample, this clone turned up many times. The germline and genes are mouse ones. The CDR3 is cut off 4 residues early in the read; its end comes from the germline J gene. The chain carries TRBV19 and TRBJ2-5; TRBD2 matches at 11 bases. The germline gives CDR1 FNHDT, CDR2 SITEND (reference sequence). CDR3 length: 15 residues. The sequenced CDR3 bases are TGTGCCAGCAGTATACCGGGACTGGGGGAAGAC. It translates to CASSIPGLGED. The full CDR3 is CASSIPGLGEDTQYF.

This clone was found many times. Mouse gene names apply. The read finishes 4 residues shy of the CDR3 end, and the germline J gene is used to complete it. This chain uses TRBV19 with TRBJ2-2; D uncertain. Between the trimmed V and J ends, which lost 2 bases and 3 bases, there was a span of 8 bases. The CDR3 runs to 14 residues. The germline gives CDR1 FNHDT, CDR2 SITEND (reference sequence). The CDR3: CASSISSDTGQLYF. The CDR3 bases that were read are TGTGCCAGCAGTATTTCATCCGACACCGGG.

This clone was seen many times. Mouse gene names and germline throughout. The CDR3 end falls 4 residues outside the read, so it is completed with the germline J gene. The V and J genes are TRBV14 and TRBJ2-1, with TRBD2 identical over 10 bases. The length of the CDR3 is 14 residues. In germline, CDR1 is SGHDT, CDR2 FRDEAV. The ends lost 5 bases at V and 3 bases at J; junction bases unmatched: 2. The part of the CDR3 DNA that was read is TGTGCCAGCAGGTCTGGGGGGGCCTATGCT. The encoded protein is CASRSGGAYA. The full-length CDR3 reads as CASRSGGAYAEQFF.

This clone was counted ten times or more. The gene names here belong to mouse. The missing CDR3 end, 4 residues past where the read stops, is filled in from the germline J gene. V usage is TRBV13-2 and J usage is TRBJ2-5; no clear D. This CDR3 has 13 residues. V lost 2 bases and J 2 bases, leaving 6 bases between the germline ends. Germline CDR1 reads NNHNN; CDR2 reads SYGAGS (reference sequence). The CDR3 sequence is CASGDRFQDTQYF. CDR3 DNA (partial): TGTGCCAGCGGTGACAGGTTCCAAGAC.

This clone is labeled medium-sized. Genes here carry mouse names. The observed sequence ends 4 residues before the CDR3 terminus, with the missing tail filled in from the germline J gene. The genes are TRBV1 and TRBJ2-2, with a possible D match to TRBD1 (5 bases). Deletions cut 6 bases from V and 0 bases from J, with 11 bases between. The CDR3 totals 15 residues. Germline values: CDR1 NSQYPW, CDR2 LRSPGD (reference sequence). CDR3 protein: CTCRRTIANTGQLYF. The CDR3 DNA, read in part, is TGCACCTGCAGGAGGACAATCGCAAACACCGGG.